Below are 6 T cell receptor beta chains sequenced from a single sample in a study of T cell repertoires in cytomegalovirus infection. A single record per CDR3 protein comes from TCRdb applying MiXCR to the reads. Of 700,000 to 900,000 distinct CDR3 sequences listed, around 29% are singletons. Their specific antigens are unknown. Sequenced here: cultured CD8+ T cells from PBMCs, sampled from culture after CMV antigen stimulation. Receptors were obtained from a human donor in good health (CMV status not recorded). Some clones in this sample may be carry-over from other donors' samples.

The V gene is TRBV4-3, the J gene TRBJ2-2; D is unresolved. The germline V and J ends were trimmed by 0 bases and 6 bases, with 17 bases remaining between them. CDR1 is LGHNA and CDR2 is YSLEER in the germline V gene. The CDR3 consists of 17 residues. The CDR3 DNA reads TGCGCCAGCAGCCAAGATGAAAGGCTGACGAGCGCCGGGGAGCTGTTTTTT. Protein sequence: CASSQDERLTSAGELFF.

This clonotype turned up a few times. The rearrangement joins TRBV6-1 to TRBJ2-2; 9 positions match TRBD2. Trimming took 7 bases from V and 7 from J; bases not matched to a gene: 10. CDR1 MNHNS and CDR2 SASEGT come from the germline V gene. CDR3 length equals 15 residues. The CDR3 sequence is CASIAAGGQHGELFF. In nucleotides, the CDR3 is TGTGCCAGCATCGCAGCGGGGGGCCAACACGGGGAGCTGTTTTTT.

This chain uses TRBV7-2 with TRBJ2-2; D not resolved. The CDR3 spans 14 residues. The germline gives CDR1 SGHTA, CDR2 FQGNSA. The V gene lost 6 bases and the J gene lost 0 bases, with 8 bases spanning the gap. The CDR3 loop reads CASREEPNTGELFF. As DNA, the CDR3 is TGTGCCAGCAGGGAAGAGCCGAACACCGGGGAGCTGTTTTTT.

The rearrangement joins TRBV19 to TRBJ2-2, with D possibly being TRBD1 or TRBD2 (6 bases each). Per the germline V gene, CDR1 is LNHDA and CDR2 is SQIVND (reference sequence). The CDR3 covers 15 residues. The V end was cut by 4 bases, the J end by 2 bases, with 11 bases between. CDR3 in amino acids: CASSSRGGNTGELFF. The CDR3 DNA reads TGTGCCAGTAGTAGCAGGGGAGGAAACACCGGGGAGCTGTTTTTT.

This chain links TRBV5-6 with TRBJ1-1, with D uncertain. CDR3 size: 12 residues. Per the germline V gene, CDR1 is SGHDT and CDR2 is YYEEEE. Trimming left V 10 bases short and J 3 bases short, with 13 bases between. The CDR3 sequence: CASQGGYTEAFF. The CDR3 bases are TGTGCCTCGCAAGGCGGATACACTGAAGCTTTCTTT.

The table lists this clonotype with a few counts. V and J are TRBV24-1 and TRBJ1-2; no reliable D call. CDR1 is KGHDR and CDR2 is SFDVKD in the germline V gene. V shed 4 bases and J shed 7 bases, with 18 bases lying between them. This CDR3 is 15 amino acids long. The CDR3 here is CATSDSSRPLGGYTF. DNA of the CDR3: TGTGCCACCAGTGACTCGTCGAGGCCCCTGGGTGGCTACACCTTC.